This TCR beta chain is from a study of T cells in Graves' hyperthyroidism and ophthalmopathy. Whole-study results and caveats: A 13 V-J signature model discriminated ophthalmopathy versus stable hyperthyroidism.

This clonotype was counted many times. Its specificity is not known. TCR beta CDR3 regions were amplified from RNA transcripts. TCR CDR3 regions were first amplified by RT-PCR with HTBI primers. One entry per CDR3 protein results from TCRdb running MiXCR on the multiplex PCR reads. Of around 570,000 distinct CDR3 sequences listed, just under 20% are singletons. Criteria for exclusion of patients were uncontrolled infection, other autoimmune disease, pregnancy or lactation. CDR1 and CDR2 (germline): DFQATT, SNEGSKA (reference sequence). With 3 bases removed from V and 10 bases from J, the gap between germline ends came to 18 bases. The CDR3 consists of 13 residues.

The sequenced sample was blood. The chain combines TRBV20-1 with TRBJ1-1, with D perhaps matching TRBD1 (6 bases). The receptor was isolated from a man in his forties with Graves' ophthalmopathy. The CDR3 coding sequence is TGCAGTGCTAGGGGGGACAACGAACGGCGAGCTTTCTTT. Protein sequence: CSARGDNERRAFF.